The next 8 T cell receptor beta chains were all read from a single sample in a study of breast tumors, draining lymph nodes, adjacent tissues. TCRdb independently ran MiXCR on the multiplex PCR reads; one entry per CDR3 protein. The data show some 38,000 distinct CDR3 sequences, around a third seen once. What was sequenced was breast tumor tissue. These receptors were collected from a female donor with breast cancer. Some clones in this sample may be carry-over from other donors' samples.

There are many counts of this clonotype. The V call is TRBV11-2, the J call TRBJ1-3; TRBD1 is a possible D gene (6 bases). The germline CDR1 and CDR2 sequences are SGHAT and FQNNGV. The V and J ends lost 5 bases and 2 bases respectively, with 13 bases between them. The CDR3 has 15 amino acids. CDR3 amino acids: CASSPRGLPGNTIYF. Written as DNA, the CDR3 is TGTGCCAGCAGCCCCAGGGGTCTTCCTGGAAACACCATATATTTT.

This clonotype showed up many times. The gene calls are TRBV7-9 and TRBJ2-7, with D unclear. Trimming removed 5 bases from V and 2 bases from J, with 10 bases in between. CDR1 is SEHNR, CDR2 FQNEAQ, per germline (reference sequence). The CDR3 is 13 residues long. CDR3 loop: CASSPPLTYEQYF. CDR3 DNA: TGTGCCAGCAGCCCCCCCTTGACCTACGAGCAGTACTTC.

This clonotype occurred many times. V gene TRBV6-1 combines with J gene TRBJ2-7, with a weak D call TRBD1 (7 bases). The V end lost 8 bases, the J end lost 4 bases, and 21 bases lay between the germline ends. The CDR3 runs 15 residues. CDR1 is MNHNS and CDR2 is SASEGT in the germline V gene. CDR3 in amino acids: CASARGLLARYEQYF. The DNA for the CDR3 is TGTGCCAGCGCCAGGGGGTTACTAGCCCGTTACGAGCAGTACTTC.

This clonotype has ten or more counts. CDR3 amino acids: CAISESAEQYF. For the CDR3, the DNA is TGTGCCATCAGTGAGTCTGCCGAGCAGTACTTC. V and J are TRBV10-3 and TRBJ2-7; D gene ambiguous. The germline V gene encodes CDR1 ENHRY and CDR2 SYGVKD. Trimming removed 0 bases from V and 6 bases from J, with 3 bases in between. CDR3 length equals 11 residues.

The V and J genes are TRBV11-3 and TRBJ2-1, with D perhaps assigned TRBD1 or TRBD2 (5 bases each). CDR3 length: 12 amino acids. Germline loops: CDR1 SGHNT, CDR2 YENEEA. V was clipped by 5 bases and J by 8 bases, with 10 bases between them. CDR3 loop: CASSPRDDEQFF. CDR3 sequence (DNA): TGTGCCAGCAGCCCCAGGGACGATGAGCAGTTCTTC.

Concerning this clonotype: This may come from a read error, since a much larger clone is one base off. This sequence joins TRBV28 and TRBJ2-5, with D tentatively TRBD1 (5 bases). The CDR3 is made up of 15 amino acids. Germline values: CDR1 MDHEN, CDR2 SYDVKM. CDR3 amino acids: CASSLGWGKQEAQYF. CDR3 sequence (DNA): TGTGCCAGCAGTTTAGGATGGGGCAAACAAGAGGCCCAGTACTTC.

The chain joins TRBV20-1 to TRBJ2-3; no definite D call. V dropped 2 bases and J dropped 1 base, with 19 bases sitting between them. The V gene's germline CDR1 is DFQATT and CDR2 SNEGSKA (reference sequence). The CDR3 extends over 17 amino acids. As DNA, the CDR3 is TGCAGTGCTAGAAAAAGAATATTCCCCACCGGCACAGATACGCAGTATTTT. As protein: CSARKRIFPTGTDTQYF.

As for this clonotype: One end of the junction does not line up with germline, which may come from a read error. The chain recombines TRBV7-2 with TRBJ2-3; 14 bases agree with TRBD2. CDR1 SGHTA and CDR2 FQGNSA come from the germline V gene. There are 16 residues in the CDR3. The CDR3 protein is CASSSRTSGGRDTRYF. The CDR3, as DNA: TGTGCCAGCAGCTCCCGGACTAGCGGGGGGAGAGATACGCGGTATTTT.